The next 18 T cell receptor beta chains were all read from a single sample in a study of blood T cells in healthy people across ages. It was with a sample-barcoded 5' primer and a J-beta primer mix that a second PCR of roughly 6 to 11 cycles was run. TCRdb fed the 5' RACE reads into MiXCR, producing one record per CDR3 protein. The sample holds hundreds of thousands of distinct CDR3 sequences, about 30% seen once. The sample comprised blood. Every receptor here comes from a woman of 80 years or more in good health.

In this sample, this clonotype turned up many times. The genes are TRBV5-1 and TRBJ1-4, with D unclear. The CDR3 extends over 14 amino acids. Germline loops: CDR1 SGHRS, CDR2 YFSETQ. V was pared by 0 bases and J by 2 bases, with 5 bases between. The CDR3 reads CASSLDTTNEKLFF. In DNA form, the CDR3 reads TGCGCCAGCAGCTTGGACACTACTAATGAAAAACTGTTTTTT.

On this clonotype itself: The conserved final phenylalanine or tryptophan is absent from the CDR3, which likely points to a read error. The V gene is TRBV18, the J gene TRBJ2-3, with D maybe TRBD1 (6 bases). Germline CDR1 is KGHSH and CDR2 is LQKENI. The CDR3 spans 14 residues. CDR3 sequence (DNA): TGTGCCAGCTCTCCACGTAGGGGGTCAGATACGCAGTATTTG. Amino acid sequence: CASSPRRGSDTQYL.

This clonotype was detected only a few times. The V gene is TRBV10-3, the J gene TRBJ1-5; D gene uncertain. V was pared by 0 bases and J by 0 bases, with 6 bases between. Germline V gene data show CDR1 as ENHRY and CDR2 as SYGVKD. The CDR3 has 15 amino acids. CDR3 protein: CAISESRASNQPQHF. CDR3 bases: TGTGCCATCAGTGAGTCGAGGGCTAGCAATCAGCCCCAGCATTTT.

This chain joins TRBV15 and TRBJ2-7; a possible D gene is TRBD1 (5 bases). The V end lost 0 bases, the J end lost 2 bases, and 5 bases lay between the germline ends. Germline V gene sequence: CDR1 LNHNV, CDR2 YYDKDF (reference sequence). This CDR3 spans 13 amino acids. The CDR3 spells CATSREGPYEQYF. The CDR3 DNA is TGTGCCACCAGCAGAGAGGGGCCCTACGAGCAGTACTTC. The complete variable domain, with remaining parts taken from reference TRBV15 and TRBJ2-7, reads DAMVIQNPRYQVTQFGKPVTLSCSQTLNHNVMYWYQQKSSQAPKLLFHYYDKDFNNEADTPDNFQSRRPNTSFCFLDIRSPGLGDTAMYLCATSREGPYEQYFGPGTRLTVT.

Details on this clonotype: The junction departs from the called germline gene at one end, perhaps through a read error. The rearrangement uses TRBV11-3 and TRBJ2-4, with a tentative D call TRBD1 (6 bases). Germline CDR1 and CDR2: SGHNT and YENEEA. The CDR3 length is 14 residues. This CDR3 reads CAGSAGEAKNIQYF. CDR3 sequence (DNA): TGTGCCGGCAGCGCAGGGGAAGCCAAAAACATTCAGTACTTC.

This clonotype occurred many times. V and J are TRBV6-2 or TRBV6-3 and TRBJ2-1, with D tentatively TRBD2 (6 bases). The CDR3 contains 15 residues. CDR1 MNHEY and CDR2 SVGEGT come from the germline V gene. V dropped 5 bases and J dropped 7 bases, with 18 bases sitting between them. CDR3 DNA: TGTGCCAGCAGTCCCCGCGGACTACCGTCGAATGAGCAGTTCTTC. Amino acid sequence: CASSPRGLPSNEQFF.

The V call is TRBV28, the J call TRBJ2-4; D ambiguous. Trimming pared 8 bases from V and 0 bases from J, leaving 14 bases between. CDR1 is MDHEN, CDR2 SYDVKM, per germline. The CDR3 has 15 residues. The CDR3 coding sequence is TGTGCCAGCGGATCCAGCGCCCTAGCCAAAAACATTCAGTACTTC. Encoded protein: CASGSSALAKNIQYF.

This chain links TRBV12-3 or TRBV12-4 with TRBJ2-3; TRBD2 matches 13 bases. This CDR3 region has 16 residues. V lost 1 base, J lost 4 bases, and 2 bases stayed unmatched. The CDR3 DNA sequence: TGTGCCAGCAGTTTAGGACTAGCGGGAGGTGCAGATACGCAGTATTTT. It translates to CASSLGLAGGADTQYF.

J is TRBJ1-1 and V is TRBV2; tentatively, D is TRBD1 (5 bases). From germline, CDR1 is SNHLY and CDR2 FYNNEI. This CDR3 contains 14 residues. V was trimmed by 3 bases and J by 13 bases, leaving 21 bases between them. The CDR3 coding sequence is TGTGCCAGCAGTGAGGGGGGAATGGGACGGCGTGGTTTCTTT. Protein: CASSEGGMGRRGFF.

Regarding this clonotype: A clone one base away is much larger, so this may be a read error. The final CDR3 position lacks the conserved phenylalanine or tryptophan, pointing to a likely read error. The gene calls are TRBV3-1 and TRBJ2-1, with D perhaps matching TRBD2 (5 bases). Germline V lookup: CDR1 LGHDT, CDR2 YNNKEL (reference sequence). Trimming left V 5 bases short and J 7 bases short, with 15 bases between. The CDR3 contains 14 residues. The CDR3 spells CASSVGPTGNEQFV. The CDR3 coding sequence is TGTGCCAGCAGCGTGGGCCCCACGGGGAATGAGCAGTTCGTC.

The chain joins TRBV6-1 to TRBJ1-3; 8 nucleotides line up with TRBD1. Per the germline V gene, CDR1 is MNHNS and CDR2 is SASEGT. V shed 3 bases and J 0 bases; nucleotides not matched to a gene: 7. This CDR3 has 17 amino acids. DNA of the CDR3: TGTGCCAGCAGTGACCCCCGACAGGGGCCCTCTGGAAACACCATATATTTT. The encoded protein is CASSDPRQGPSGNTIYF.

The chain employs TRBV19 and TRBJ1-1; a possible D gene is TRBD1 (5 bases). The CDR3 runs 14 residues. The V gene's germline CDR1 is LNHDA and CDR2 SQIVND (reference sequence). Trimming cost V 3 bases and J 4 bases, with 12 bases left between them. CDR3 coding DNA: TGTGCCAGTAGTATCGGGGACGTCGGCACTGAAGCTTTCTTT. Protein sequence: CASSIGDVGTEAFF.

This clonotype was seen repeatedly, ten times or more. This chain joins TRBV11-2 and TRBJ2-7; D is perhaps TRBD2 (6 bases). Trimming shortened V by 1 base and J by 5 bases, and 15 bases separated the two germline ends. Germline loops: CDR1 SGHAT, CDR2 FQNNGV. The CDR3 loop spans 15 amino acids. CDR3 region: CASSLGGREVDEQYF. The CDR3 region has the DNA TGTGCCAGCAGCTTAGGGGGCAGGGAGGTCGACGAGCAGTACTTC.

The chain has TRBV7-2 and TRBJ2-7; 8 nucleotides agree with TRBD2. With the DNA end fitting TRBJ2-5 better, the J assignment may be wrong. Germline CDR1 and CDR2: SGHTA and FQGNSA. This CDR3 spans 16 amino acids. The CDR3: CASSLEASGYTKTQYF. The CDR3 bases are TGTGCCAGCAGCTTAGAGGCTAGCGGGTACACGAAGACCCAGTACTTC.

In DNA form, the CDR3 reads TGTGCCAGCAGCTTAGATGTAGCAGGGGAGGCTGGCACTGAAGCTTTCTTT. Amino acids: CASSLDVAGEAGTEAFF. The chain has TRBV7-8 and TRBJ1-1; TRBD1 might be the D (6 bases). Germline CDR1 SGHVS, CDR2 FQNEAQ. V was clipped by 1 base and J by 4 bases, with 19 bases between them. The CDR3 has 17 amino acids. Combining the CDR3 with reference TRBV7-8 and TRBJ1-1 gives the whole variable domain GAGVSQSPRYKVAKRGQDVALRCDPISGHVSLFWYQQALGQGPEFLTYFQNEAQLDKSGLPSDRFFAERPEGSVSTLKIQRTQQEDSAVYLCASSLDVAGEAGTEAFFGQGTRLTVV.

This chain links TRBV6-6 with TRBJ2-7, with TRBD2 matching over 11 bases. Trimming took 2 bases from V and 2 from J; bases not matched to a gene: 5. Germline CDR1 MNHNY, CDR2 SVGAGI (reference sequence). The length of the CDR3 is 16 residues. This CDR3 reads CASSYTRLAGTYEQYF. In nucleotides, the CDR3 is TGTGCCAGCAGTTACACCAGACTAGCGGGGACCTACGAGCAGTACTTC.

This clonotype was observed many times. The V gene is TRBV20-1, the J gene TRBJ2-5; 9 bases line up with TRBD2. The CDR3 contains 17 residues. V shed 6 bases and J 4 bases; nucleotides not matched to a gene: 18. Germline values: CDR1 DFQATT, CDR2 SNEGSKA (reference sequence). The CDR3, as DNA: TGCAGTGCCCCGAAAAGGCTAGCGGGGCCAGCCCCAGAGACCCAGTACTTC. Translated, it gives CSAPKRLAGPAPETQYF.

This clonotype was observed a few times. V gene TRBV3-1 combines with J gene TRBJ1-6, with a possible D match to TRBD1 (6 bases). Trimming pared 1 base from V and 7 bases from J, leaving 11 bases between. The CDR3 spans 15 residues. The germline CDR1 and CDR2 sequences are LGHDT and YNNKEL (reference sequence). CDR3 loop: CASSQGAGENSPLHF. CDR3 in DNA: TGTGCCAGCAGCCAAGGGGCAGGGGAGAATTCACCCCTCCACTTT.